The T cell receptor (beta chain) described here comes from a study of regulatory T cells in long-lasting Graves disease. Time point here: newly diagnosed GD, antithyroid drugs for less than 3 months. From PBMCs, RNA was extracted and then used to make the TCR library. This clonotype has at least ten counts. This CDR3 comprises 15 residues. Trimming cost V 0 bases and J 3 bases, with 12 bases left between them. The V gene's germline CDR1 is SGHTS and CDR2 YDEGEE. With iRepertoire HTBI primers and Arm-PCR of CDR3 regions, TCR beta libraries were built. One entry per CDR3 protein, called by TCRdb with MiXCR from the multiplex PCR reads. The sample lists about 440,000 distinct CDR3 sequences; over 15% were seen once. The same sample was also used in a study of T cells in Graves' hyperthyroidism and ophthalmopathy.

Sequencing used peripheral blood mononuclear cells (PBMCs), obtained at new diagnosis, from a patient treated with antithyroid drugs. The chain employs TRBV5-8 and TRBJ2-5; D is possibly TRBD1 or TRBD2 (5 bases each). The sequence was collected from a woman aged 25-40 years with Graves disease. The CDR3 protein is CASSLAGTAKETQYF. The DNA for the CDR3 is TGTGCCAGCAGCTTGGCAGGGACCGCCAAAGAGACCCAGTACTTC.